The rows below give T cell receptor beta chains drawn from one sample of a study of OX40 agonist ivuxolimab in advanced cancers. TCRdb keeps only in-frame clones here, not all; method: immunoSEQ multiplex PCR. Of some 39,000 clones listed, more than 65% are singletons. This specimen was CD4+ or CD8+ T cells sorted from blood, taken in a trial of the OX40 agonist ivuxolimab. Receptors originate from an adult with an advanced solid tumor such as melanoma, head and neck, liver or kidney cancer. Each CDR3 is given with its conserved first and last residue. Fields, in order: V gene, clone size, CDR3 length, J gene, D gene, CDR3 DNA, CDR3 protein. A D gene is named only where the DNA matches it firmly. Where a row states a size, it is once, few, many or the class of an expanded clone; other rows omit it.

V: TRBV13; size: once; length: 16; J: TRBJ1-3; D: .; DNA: TGTGCCAGCAGCTTCCCGACAGGAGCCTCTGGAAACACCATATATTTT; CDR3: CASSFPTGASGNTIYF
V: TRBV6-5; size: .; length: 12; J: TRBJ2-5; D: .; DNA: TGTGCCAGCAGGGACTTCAAAGAGACCCAGTACTTC; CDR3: CASRDFKETQYF
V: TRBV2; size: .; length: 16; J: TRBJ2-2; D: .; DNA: TGTGCCAGCAGGCGTCACAGGGAGGGGTGGTCCGGGGAGCTGTTTTTT; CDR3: CASRRHREGWSGELFF
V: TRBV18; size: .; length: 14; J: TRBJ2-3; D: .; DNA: TGTGCCAGCTCACCAATAGGGCTCAAAGATACGCAGTATTTT; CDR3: CASSPIGLKDTQYF
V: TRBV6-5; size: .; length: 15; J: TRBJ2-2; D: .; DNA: TGTGCCAGCAGACCACTCGACAGTTTCACCGGGGAGCTGTTTTTT; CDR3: CASRPLDSFTGELFF
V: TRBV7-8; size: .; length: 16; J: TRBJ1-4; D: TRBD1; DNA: TGTGCCAGCAGCTTCCGAACAGGGGGTAATAATGAAAAACTGTTTTTT; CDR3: CASSFRTGGNNEKLFF
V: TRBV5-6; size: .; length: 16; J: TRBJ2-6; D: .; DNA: TGTGCCAGCACCGACAGAGTTTTTACTGGGGCCAACGTCCTGACTTTC; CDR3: CASTDRVFTGANVLTF
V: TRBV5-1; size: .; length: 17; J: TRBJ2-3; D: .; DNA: TGCGCCAGCGTCGACAGGCCTTCCTTGAGGGGCACAGATACGCAGTATTTT; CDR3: CASVDRPSLRGTDTQYF
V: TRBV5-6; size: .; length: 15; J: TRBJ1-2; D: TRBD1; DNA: TGTGCCAGCAGCTCTTACAGGGGCATCAACTATGGCTACACCTTC; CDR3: CASSSYRGINYGYTF
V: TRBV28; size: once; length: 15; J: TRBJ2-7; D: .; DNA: TGTGCCAGCAGTCCACAGACAGGTGGTGTACCCGAGCAGTACTTC; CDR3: CASSPQTGGVPEQYF
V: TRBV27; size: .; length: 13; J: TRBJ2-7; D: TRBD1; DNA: TGTGCCAGCAAGGGACAGAGATCCTACGAGCAGTACTTC; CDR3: CASKGQRSYEQYF
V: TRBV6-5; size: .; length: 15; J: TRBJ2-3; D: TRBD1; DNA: TGTGCCAGCAGTTACGGCAGGGGGCGGACAGATACGCAGTATTTT; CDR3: CASSYGRGRTDTQYF
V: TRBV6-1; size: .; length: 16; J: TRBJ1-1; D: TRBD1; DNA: TGTGCCAGCAGTGAAGCAGAACCGACAGGGGTAACTGAAGCTTTCTTT; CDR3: CASSEAEPTGVTEAFF
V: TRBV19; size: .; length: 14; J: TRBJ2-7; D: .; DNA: TGTGCCAGTAGTATAGTATCGGCCGATTACGAGCAGTACTTC; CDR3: CASSIVSADYEQYF
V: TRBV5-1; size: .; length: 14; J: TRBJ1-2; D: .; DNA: TGCGCCAGCAGCTTGGACGCGGGAAACTATGGCTACACCTTC; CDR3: CASSLDAGNYGYTF
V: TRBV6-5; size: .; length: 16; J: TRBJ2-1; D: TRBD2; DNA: TGTGCCAGCAGTTACTCGTTTGCGGGGGGGATGAATGAGCAGTTCTTC; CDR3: CASSYSFAGGMNEQFF
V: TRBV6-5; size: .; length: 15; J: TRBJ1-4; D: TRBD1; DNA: TGTGCCAGCAGTTACCGGGGACAGAGAAATGAAAAACTGTTTTTT; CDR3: CASSYRGQRNEKLFF
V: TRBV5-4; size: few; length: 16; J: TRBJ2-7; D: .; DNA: TGTGCCAGCAGCTCTAGGACAGGGAGGGAACTCGACGAGCAGTACTTC; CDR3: CASSSRTGRELDEQYF
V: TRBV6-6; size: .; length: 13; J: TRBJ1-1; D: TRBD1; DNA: TGTGCCAGCAGACAGGGGGGGAACACTGAAGCTTTCTTT; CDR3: CASRQGGNTEAFF
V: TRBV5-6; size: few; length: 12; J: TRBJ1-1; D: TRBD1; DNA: TGTGCCAGCAGCCAAGGACAGGGCAGGCCTTTCTTT; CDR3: CASSQGQGRPFF
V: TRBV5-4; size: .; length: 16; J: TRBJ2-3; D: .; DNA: TGTGCCAGCAGTCCGGATAGCTATGGGGGCACAGATACGCAGTATTTT; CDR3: CASSPDSYGGTDTQYF
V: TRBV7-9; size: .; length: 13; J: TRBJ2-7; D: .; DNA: TGTGCCAGCAGCTCAAGGAGGGGCTACGAGCAGTACTTC; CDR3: CASSSRRGYEQYF
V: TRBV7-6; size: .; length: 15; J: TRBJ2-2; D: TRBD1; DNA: TGTGCCAGCAGCTTAGGGCAGGGGGCGACCGGGGAGCTGTTTTTT; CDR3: CASSLGQGATGELFF
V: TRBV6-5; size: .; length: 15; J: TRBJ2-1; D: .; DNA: TGTGCCAGCAGTCACCGCCAGGGCTCCTACAATGAGCAGTTCTTC; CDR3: CASSHRQGSYNEQFF
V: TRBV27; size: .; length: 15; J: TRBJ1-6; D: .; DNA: TGTGCCAGCAGTTTGGCTTGGCCGTATAATTCACCCCTCCACTTT; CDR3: CASSLAWPYNSPLHF
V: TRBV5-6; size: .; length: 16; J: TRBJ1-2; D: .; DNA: TGTGCCAGCAGCCTGGCGGGGGGGGAAGCTAACTATGGCTACACCTTC; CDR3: CASSLAGGEANYGYTF
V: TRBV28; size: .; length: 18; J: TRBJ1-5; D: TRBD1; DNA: TGTGCCAGCACTAGAATAGGGACAGGGAGGGAGAAGAATCAGCCCCAGCATTTT; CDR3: CASTRIGTGREKNQPQHF
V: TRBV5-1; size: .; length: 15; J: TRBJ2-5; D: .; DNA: TGCGCCAGCAGCGGTGGGGACGGAGTTCAAGAGACCCAGTACTTC; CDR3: CASSGGDGVQETQYF
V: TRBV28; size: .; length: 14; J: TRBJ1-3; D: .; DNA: TGTGCCAGCAGTCCGACAGTGTCTGGAAACACCATATATTTT; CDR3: CASSPTVSGNTIYF
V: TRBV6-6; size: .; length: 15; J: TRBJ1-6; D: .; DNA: TGTGCCAGCAGTTACTCAACCTCGGGTAATTCACCCCTCCACTTT; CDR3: CASSYSTSGNSPLHF
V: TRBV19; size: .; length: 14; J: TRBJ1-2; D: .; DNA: TGTGCCAGTAGGACCCCCGGGAGGTTTCGGGACTACACCTTC; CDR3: CASRTPGRFRDYTF
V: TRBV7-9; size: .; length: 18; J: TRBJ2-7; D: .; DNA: TGTGCCAGCAGCTTAGGCCTTACCAGGTCGTTGAGCTCCTACGAGCAGTACTTC; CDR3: CASSLGLTRSLSSYEQYF
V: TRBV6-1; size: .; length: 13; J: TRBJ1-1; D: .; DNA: TGTGCCAGCAGGACCTACGAATCGGGGGATGCTTTCTTT; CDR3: CASRTYESGDAFF
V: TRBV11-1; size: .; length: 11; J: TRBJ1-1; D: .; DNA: TGTGCCAGCACCTCGAACACTGAAGCTTTCTTT; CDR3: CASTSNTEAFF
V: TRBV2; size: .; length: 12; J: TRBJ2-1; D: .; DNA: TGTGCCAGCAGTCGGCCCTACAATGAGCAGTTCTTC; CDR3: CASSRPYNEQFF
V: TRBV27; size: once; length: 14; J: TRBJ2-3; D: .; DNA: TGTGCCAGCAGTTTATTAAAGGGCACAGATACGCAGTATTTT; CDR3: CASSLLKGTDTQYF
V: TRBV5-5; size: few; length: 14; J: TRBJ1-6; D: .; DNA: TGTGCCAGCAGCTCTGCGGTGCGGGATCAAACCCTCCACTTT; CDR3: CASSSAVRDQTLHF
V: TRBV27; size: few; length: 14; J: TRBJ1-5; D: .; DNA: TGTGCCAGCAGTTTAACATATAGCAATCAGCCCCAGCATTTT; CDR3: CASSLTYSNQPQHF
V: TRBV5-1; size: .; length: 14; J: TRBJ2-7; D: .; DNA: TGCGCCAGCAGCTTGTGGGACTCATCCTACGAGCAGTACTTC; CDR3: CASSLWDSSYEQYF
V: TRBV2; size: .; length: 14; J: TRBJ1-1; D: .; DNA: TGTGCCAGCAGTGACAGGAGGTTGAACACTGAAGCTTTCTTT; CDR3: CASSDRRLNTEAFF
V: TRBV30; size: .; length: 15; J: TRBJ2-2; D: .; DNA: TGTGCCTGGAGTATTTGGGCAGGGGGGACCGGGGAGCTGTTTTTT; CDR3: CAWSIWAGGTGELFF
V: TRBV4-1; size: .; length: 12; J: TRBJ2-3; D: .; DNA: TGCGCCAGCAGCCAAGTAGAAGATACGCAGTATTTT; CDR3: CASSQVEDTQYF
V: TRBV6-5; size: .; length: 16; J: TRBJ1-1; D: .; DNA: TGTGCCAGCAGTTCCTCTTTTGGAGGGACGAACACTGAAGCTTTCTTT; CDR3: CASSSSFGGTNTEAFF
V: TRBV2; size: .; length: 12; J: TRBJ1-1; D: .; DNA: TGTGCCAGCAGTGAGGTGGGGCTGAAGAGGGGCTTT; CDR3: CASSEVGLKRGF
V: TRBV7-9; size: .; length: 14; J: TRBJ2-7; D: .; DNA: TGTGCCAGCAGCTTAGAGGGCTCGTCCTACGAGCAGTACTTC; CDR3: CASSLEGSSYEQYF
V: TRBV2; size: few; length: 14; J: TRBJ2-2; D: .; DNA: TGTGCCAGCAGTGCGCAGGGCGGCACCGGGGAGCTGTTTTTT; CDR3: CASSAQGGTGELFF
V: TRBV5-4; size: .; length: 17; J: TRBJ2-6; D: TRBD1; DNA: TGTGCCAGCAGCTTATCAGGACAGGGTTCCGGGGCCAACGTCCTGACTTTC; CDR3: CASSLSGQGSGANVLTF
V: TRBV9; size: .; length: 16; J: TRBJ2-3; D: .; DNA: TGTGCCAGCAGCGTGTTTGGGAGTACTGGCACAGATACGCAGTATTTT; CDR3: CASSVFGSTGTDTQYF
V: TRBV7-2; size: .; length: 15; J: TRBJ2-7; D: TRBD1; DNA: TGTGCCAGCAGCTTGGGACAGGGATACTCCTACGAGCAGTACTTC; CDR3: CASSLGQGYSYEQYF
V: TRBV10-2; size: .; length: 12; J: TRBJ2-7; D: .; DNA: TGCGCCAGCAGTGGCCCAGGGAACGAGCAGTACTTC; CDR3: CASSGPGNEQYF
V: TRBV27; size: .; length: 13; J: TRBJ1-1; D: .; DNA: TGTGCCAGCAGAGGGGTCATGAACACTGAAGCTTTCTTT; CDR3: CASRGVMNTEAFF
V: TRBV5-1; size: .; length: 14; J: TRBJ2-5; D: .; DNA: TGCGCCAGCACCTTCCAGGGGTACCAAGAGACCCAGTACTTC; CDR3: CASTFQGYQETQYF
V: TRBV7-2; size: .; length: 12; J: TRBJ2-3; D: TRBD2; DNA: TGTGCCAGCAGCTGGGACTACAATACGCAGTATTTT; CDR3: CASSWDYNTQYF
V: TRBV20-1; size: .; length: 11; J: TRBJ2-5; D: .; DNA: TGCAGTGCTTATTTTCCGGAGACCCAGTACTTC; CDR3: CSAYFPETQYF
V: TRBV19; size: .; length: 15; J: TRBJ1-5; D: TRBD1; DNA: TGTGCCAGTAGTGGTCGGGGACAGGGCAATCAGCCCCAGCATTTT; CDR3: CASSGRGQGNQPQHF
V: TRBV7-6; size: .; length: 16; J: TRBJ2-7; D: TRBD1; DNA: TGTGCCAGCAGCTCAAGTTACGGGACAGGGGGCTACGAGCAGTACTTC; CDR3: CASSSSYGTGGYEQYF
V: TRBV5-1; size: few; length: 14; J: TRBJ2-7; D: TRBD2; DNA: TGCGCCAGCAGTTTTAGCGGGGGGGCGGACGAGCAGTACTTC; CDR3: CASSFSGGADEQYF